One sample yielded the 23 T cell receptor beta chains listed below, sequenced in a study of T-cell memory formation after mild COVID-19 (dated by TCRdb to about 2021). Library construction relied on 5' RACE. The reads were generated on an Illumina NovaSeq 6000. TCRdb took the public reads, trimmed them with fastp at Q25, ran MiXCR for clone calling and kept in-frame beta chains. Each entry is one CDR3 protein sequence, shown with its most common DNA and genes. For this sample there are about 560,000 distinct CDR3 sequences; less than 25% appear just once. The ten largest account for under 8.5% of the sample. Sequencing used PBMCs or a T cell subset sorted from them (not recorded which). The source of these receptors is an adult woman who had mild COVID-19 (a few samples of this study predate the infection). The sample titles of this study are shuffled in the database, so cell type and time point are left out; the donor was told from shared clones.

V gene TRBV4-1 combines with J gene TRBJ2-5; no firm D call. This CDR3 spans 14 amino acids. Trimming cost V 1 base and J 7 bases, with 13 bases left between them. Germline CDR1 and CDR2: MGHRA and YSYEKL. CDR3 bases: TGCGCCAGCAGCCAAGGATCCGGCGTTGGGACCCAGTACTTC. Amino acids: CASSQGSGVGTQYF.

At least ten counts were recorded for this clonotype. This chain uses TRBV19 with TRBJ2-7, with D perhaps TRBD2 (5 bases). From germline, CDR1 is LNHDA and CDR2 SQIVND (reference sequence). V was clipped by 3 bases and J by 0 bases, with 15 bases between them. This CDR3 spans 16 amino acids. The DNA of the CDR3 is TGTGCCAGTAGTATCCTCCGACTAAGAAGCTCCTACGAGCAGTACTTC. Translating it yields CASSILRLRSSYEQYF.

The CDR3 coding sequence is TGTGCCAGCAACGTCCTCACTGGGTCGAACACTGAAGCTTTCTTT. Protein: CASNVLTGSNTEAFF. The chain links TRBV27 to TRBJ1-1; the D is unclear. Per the germline V gene, CDR1 is MNHEY and CDR2 is SMNVEV (reference sequence). This CDR3 is 15 amino acids long. V was trimmed by 7 bases and J by 1 base, leaving 16 bases between them.

J is TRBJ2-5 and V is TRBV3-1; the D gene could be TRBD1 or TRBD2 (7 bases each). Germline V gene data show CDR1 as LGHDT and CDR2 as YNNKEL (reference sequence). V dropped 2 bases and J dropped 2 bases, with 9 bases sitting between them. The CDR3 sequence is 14 residues long. This CDR3 reads CASSQQGGQETQYF. The CDR3 nucleotides are TGTGCCAGCAGCCAACAGGGGGGGCAAGAGACCCAGTACTTC.

This clonotype appeared a few times. The chain uses TRBV7-8 and TRBJ2-1; TRBD1 aligns across 7 bases. Germline V CDR1 and CDR2: SGHVS, FQNEAQ. With 3 bases clipped from V and 5 bases from J, the junction kept 13 bases outside the gene matches. The CDR3 covers 17 residues. The CDR3 nucleotides are TGTGCCAGCAGCTTTCTCCCCGCCGGGACAGAAGACAATGAGCAGTTCTTC. Translation gives CASSFLPAGTEDNEQFF.

J is TRBJ1-1 and V is TRBV5-4; unclear D gene. Germline-derived CDR1 and CDR2 are SGHNT and YYREEE (reference sequence). Trimming left V 4 bases short and J 6 bases short, with 10 bases between. CDR3 length: 12 amino acids. As DNA, the CDR3 is TGTGCCAGCAGCATCTACAGTTCTGAAGCTTTCTTT. Encoded protein: CASSIYSSEAFF.

This clonotype occurred a few times. The chain has TRBV5-1 and TRBJ1-1, with 8 positions matching TRBD1. Per the germline V gene, CDR1 is SGHRS and CDR2 is YFSETQ. The J segment lost 1 base and the V segment lost 6 bases, leaving 8 bases of the junction unmatched. The CDR3 is 15 amino acids. For the CDR3, the DNA is TGCGCCAGCATCATAGACGGACAGGGGAACACTGAAGCTTTCTTT. This sequence encodes CASIIDGQGNTEAFF.

This chain connects TRBV12-3 or TRBV12-4 to TRBJ2-7; 12 bases are shared with TRBD2. With V trimmed by 0 bases and J by 6 bases, 0 bases remained unmatched. This CDR3 spans 14 amino acids. Here the CDR3 DNA reads TGTGCCAGCAGTTTAGCGACTAGCGGGAGCGAGCAGTACTTC. Translated: CASSLATSGSEQYF.

This clonotype has more than one count but fewer than ten. The chain uses TRBV5-5 and TRBJ1-2; 7 nucleotides match TRBD1. Germline values: CDR1 SGHKS, CDR2 YYEKEE (reference sequence). The V segment lost 5 bases and the J segment 7 bases; nucleotides outside the gene matches: 11. This CDR3 has 14 residues. The CDR3 region is CASSPQTGASGYTF. In DNA, the CDR3 is TGTGCCAGCAGTCCTCAAACAGGGGCTAGTGGCTACACCTTC.

This clonotype showed up just a few times. This chain connects TRBV7-8 to TRBJ2-2; 10 positions match TRBD2. This CDR3 has 16 residues. From germline, CDR1 is SGHVS and CDR2 FQNEAQ. V shed 4 bases and J 6 bases; nucleotides not matched to a gene: 8. The CDR3 DNA sequence: TGTGCCAGCAGCTATCCTAGCGGGAGAATGTCCGGGGAGCTGTTTTTT. It is translated as CASSYPSGRMSGELFF.

Only a few counts were recorded for this clonotype. This chain links TRBV2 with TRBJ2-5; TRBD1 aligns across 8 bases. Germline lookup yields CDR1 SNHLY and CDR2 FYNNEI. The CDR3 has 14 residues. The V segment lost 4 bases and the J segment 1 base; nucleotides outside the gene matches: 2. CDR3 bases: TGTGCCAGCAGTGGTACAGGGGGCCAAGAGACCCAGTACTTC. It specifies CASSGTGGQETQYF. Variable domain in full (rest from reference TRBV2 and TRBJ2-5): EPEVTQTPSHQVTQMGQEVILRCVPISNHLYFYWYRQILGQKVEFLVSFYNNEISEKSEIFDDQFSVERPDGSNFTLKIRSTKLEDSAMYFCASSGTGGQETQYFGPGTRLLVL.

V gene TRBV2 combines with J gene TRBJ2-7; tentative D call: TRBD2 (7 bases). Deletions cut 7 bases from V and 4 bases from J, with 14 bases between. The CDR3 consists of 13 residues. Germline V gene lookup returns CDR1 SNHLY and CDR2 FYNNEI. In DNA form, the CDR3 reads TGTGCCAGCAACGGGGGGACAAAGTACGAGCAGTACTTC. This sequence encodes CASNGGTKYEQYF.

The V call is TRBV7-9, the J call TRBJ2-3; D remains ambiguous. Per the germline V gene, CDR1 is SEHNR and CDR2 is FQNEAQ (reference sequence). The V end was cut by 6 bases, the J end by 5 bases, with 21 bases between. There are 16 residues in the CDR3. The CDR3 loop is CASSSSTPQTKDTQYF. In DNA, the CDR3 is TGTGCCAGCAGTTCGAGCACTCCTCAAACTAAAGATACGCAGTATTTT.

The rearrangement links TRBV6-5 to TRBJ1-2, with 10 bases that match TRBD1. The length of the CDR3 is 15 residues. Germline lookup yields CDR1 MNHEY and CDR2 SVGAGI. V dropped 2 bases and J dropped 5; count of bases not matched to a gene: 5. Written as DNA, the CDR3 is TGTGCCAGCAGTTACACTCCGGGACAGGGGTATGGCTACACCTTC. It yields the protein CASSYTPGQGYGYTF.

In regard to this clonotype: Given a much more abundant clone one base away, this may be a read error. The chain carries TRBV12-3 or TRBV12-4 and TRBJ1-2, with 9 bases matching TRBD1. There are 13 residues in the CDR3. Losses at the gene ends were 3 bases for V and 7 bases for J; bases not matched to a gene: 3. The CDR3 DNA follows: TGTGCCAGCAGTTTCAGACAGGGGGTTGGCTACACCTTC. It encodes CASSFRQGVGYTF.

This clonotype was counted only a few times. The J gene is TRBJ2-7, the V gene TRBV12-3 or TRBV12-4; 10 nucleotides align to TRBD2. V was pared by 5 bases and J by 0 bases, with 4 bases of the junction left unmatched. This CDR3 is built from 15 residues. In DNA form, the CDR3 reads TGTGCCAGCAGTCGCCGACTAGCGGGCTCCTACGAGCAGTACTTC. Translated, it gives CASSRRLAGSYEQYF.

The chain joins TRBV5-1 to TRBJ2-3; D not resolved. In germline, CDR1 is SGHRS, CDR2 YFSETQ. Trimming cost V 5 bases and J 5 bases, with 6 bases left between them. The length of the CDR3 is 11 residues. This CDR3 reads CASRDLDTQYF. The CDR3 DNA reads as TGCGCCAGCAGAGATCTAGATACGCAGTATTTT. The full variable domain, completed using reference TRBV5-1 and TRBJ2-3, is KAGVTQTPRYLIKTRGQQVTLSCSPISGHRSVSWYQQTPGQGLQFLFEYFSETQRNKGNFPGRFSGRQFSNSRSEMNVSTLELGDSALYLCASRDLDTQYFGPGTRLTVL.

This chain links TRBV4-3 with TRBJ2-3; D possibly corresponds to TRBD1 (6 bases). Germline V lookup: CDR1 LGHNA, CDR2 YSLEER. This CDR3 has 16 amino acids. The V gene lost 0 bases and the J gene lost 2 bases, with 12 bases spanning the gap. The CDR3 DNA reads TGCGCCAGCAGCCAAGATCCCAGGGACATCACAGATACGCAGTATTTT. As protein: CASSQDPRDITDTQYF.

The CDR3 bases are TGTGCCAGCAGCTTGTCGCCTAATGAAAAACTGTTTTTT. It codes for CASSLSPNEKLFF. The chain has TRBV5-6 and TRBJ1-4, with unresolved D. There are 13 residues in the CDR3. V was clipped by 1 base and J by 3 bases, with 4 bases between them. Germline V gene data show CDR1 as SGHDT and CDR2 as YYEEEE. Based on the CDR3 plus reference TRBV5-6 and TRBJ1-4, the full variable domain is DAGVTQSPTHLIKTRGQQVTLRCSPKSGHDTVSWYQQALGQGPQFIFQYYEEEERQRGNFPDRFSGHQFPNYSSELNVNALLLGDSALYLCASSLSPNEKLFFGSGTQLSVL.

This clonotype was observed many times. The rearrangement links TRBV27 to TRBJ2-3; 7 bases map to TRBD1. The trim removed 3 bases at V and 1 base at J, leaving 7 bases unmatched. Germline V gene data show CDR1 as MNHEY and CDR2 as SMNVEV (reference sequence). The CDR3 extends over 16 amino acids. CDR3 loop: CASSFSRGQGTDTQYF. The CDR3 DNA reads as TGTGCCAGCAGTTTTTCGAGGGGGCAAGGCACAGATACGCAGTATTTT.

This rearrangement joins TRBV24-1 to TRBJ1-2; 7 nucleotides match TRBD1. Germline V gene data show CDR1 as KGHDR and CDR2 as SFDVKD. J was trimmed by 8 bases and V by 4 bases; bases with no gene match: 9. There are 14 residues in the CDR3. Here the CDR3 reads CATSESGTVSGYTF. The CDR3 nucleotides are TGTGCCACCAGTGAATCTGGGACAGTTAGCGGCTACACCTTC.

This clonotype occurred a few times. The rearrangement links TRBV3-1 to TRBJ1-5; D unresolved. V gave up 1 base and J gave up 6 bases, with 7 bases separating them. There are 13 residues in the CDR3. CDR1 LGHDT and CDR2 YNNKEL come from the germline V gene (reference sequence). The CDR3: CASSQGGSQPQHF. The CDR3, as DNA: TGTGCCAGCAGCCAAGGGGGAAGTCAGCCCCAGCATTTT.

In its sample, this clonotype was seen a few times. The chain combines TRBV4-2 with TRBJ2-2, with D possibly TRBD2 on 6 matching bases. CDR3 size: 17 residues. In germline, CDR1 is LGHNA, CDR2 YNFKEQ. V lost 0 bases to trimming and J lost 6 bases, with 17 bases between them. CDR3 sequence: CASSQDPGVREAGELFF. The DNA for the CDR3 is TGTGCCAGCAGCCAAGACCCCGGGGTGAGGGAGGCCGGGGAGCTGTTTTTT.